Listed here is a single T cell receptor (beta chain). Its antigen remains unidentified. Generated by immunoSEQ multiplex PCR, the TCRdb table keeps only in-frame clones and is missing some. The data contain some 2,400,000 clones, 95% of them singletons. The data belong to a study of shared clonotypes between healthy human individuals. Study-level findings and limits: Sorted-subset sequencing, rarefaction showed, was incomplete despite large depth. Naive subsets usually exceeded memory subsets in estimated richness.

This CDR3 spans 13 amino acids. Trimming pared 5 bases from V and 3 bases from J, leaving 11 bases between. Looked up from germline, CDR1 is SQVTM and CDR2 is ANQGSEA. Nashville, Tennessee was home to all donors, who were Caucasian adults. A split of CD4+ cells into CD45RA+ naive and CD45RA-negative memory subsets was performed. This clonotype was sampled from a young man in good health. The gene calls are TRBV29-1 and TRBJ2-1; tentatively, D is TRBD1 or TRBD2 (5 bases each). The sequenced sample was naive CD4+ T cells sorted from blood. Subset reported: CD45RA+ positively selected. The CDR3 reads CSVSGRHYNEQFF. The CDR3 DNA reads TGCAGCGTTTCGGGGCGGCACTACAATGAGCAGTTCTTC.